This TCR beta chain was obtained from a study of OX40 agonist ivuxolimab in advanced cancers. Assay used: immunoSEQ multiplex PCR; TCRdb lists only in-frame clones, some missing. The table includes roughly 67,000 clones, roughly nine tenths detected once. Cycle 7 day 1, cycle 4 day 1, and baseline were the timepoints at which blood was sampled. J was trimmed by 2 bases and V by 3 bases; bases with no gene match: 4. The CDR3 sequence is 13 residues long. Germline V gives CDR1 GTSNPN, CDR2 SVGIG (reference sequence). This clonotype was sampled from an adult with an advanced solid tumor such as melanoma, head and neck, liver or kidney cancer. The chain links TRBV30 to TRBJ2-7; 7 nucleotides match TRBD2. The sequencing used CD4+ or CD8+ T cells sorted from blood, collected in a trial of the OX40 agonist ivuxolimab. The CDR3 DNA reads TGTGCCTGGAGCTTGGGGGGGGCCTACGAGCAGTACTTC. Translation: CAWSLGGAYEQYF.